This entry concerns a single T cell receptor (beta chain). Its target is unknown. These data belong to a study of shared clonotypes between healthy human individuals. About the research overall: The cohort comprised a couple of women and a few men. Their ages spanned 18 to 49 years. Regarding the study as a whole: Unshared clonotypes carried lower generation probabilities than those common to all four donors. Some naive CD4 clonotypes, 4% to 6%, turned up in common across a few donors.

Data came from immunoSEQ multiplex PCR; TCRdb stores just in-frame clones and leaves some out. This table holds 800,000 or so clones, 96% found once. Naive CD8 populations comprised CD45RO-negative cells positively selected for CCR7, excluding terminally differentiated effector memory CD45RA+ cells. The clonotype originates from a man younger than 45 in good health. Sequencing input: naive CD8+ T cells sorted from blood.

The CDR3 DNA follows: TGCGCCAGCAGCCAAGGTCGGTCTCTGAGAACTGAAGCTTTCTTT. Translation gives CASSQGRSLRTEAFF. This chain uses TRBV4-3 with TRBJ1-1; no reliable D call. With 1 base removed from V and 5 bases from J, the gap between germline ends came to 14 bases. The V gene's germline CDR1 is LGHNA and CDR2 YSLEER. This CDR3 is built from 15 residues.